The T cell receptor beta chain described here comes from a study of monozygotic twins with inflammatory bowel disease. Blood was collected, approximately 2.7 ml per donor. With regard to this clonotype: The antigen is undetermined.

Study-wide results and limits: Among IBD patients, TCRbeta diversity (inverse Simpson) was lower than in healthy co-twins.

The CDR3 has 14 amino acids. Template switching appended UMIs that held a 6-nucleotide sample barcode. With roughly 17 and 9 cycles respectively, two nested PCRs were carried out on TCRalpha and TCRbeta cDNA. From its re-call of the 5' RACE reads, TCRdb lists each CDR3 protein once, without DNA. The sample has about 300,000 distinct CDR3 sequences. The origin of this receptor is a human donor with ulcerative colitis or Crohn's disease, or a healthy co-twin of an affected twin (not recorded which). Material: blood. The gene calls are TRBV12-3 or TRBV12-4 and TRBJ1-2. The CDR3 region is CASSLDGRSYGYTF.